One sample yielded the 28 T cell receptor beta chains listed below, sequenced in a study of cytomegalovirus exposure and HLA in healthy donors. 60 Vbeta and 13 Jbeta primers were used in PCR. The table came from immunoSEQ multiplex PCR; TCRdb's copy has only in-frame clones and leaves some out. The repertoire holds roughly 170,000 clones, roughly 80% seen once, with 13% in the top ten. The specimen was PBMCs. The receptor source for this set is a woman in her forties or fifties in good health and CMV-seropositive.

The chain combines TRBV7-6 with TRBJ2-3; D is unresolved. CDR3 length: 15 amino acids. Trimming removed 1 base at V and 3 bases at J, with 11 bases between. In germline, CDR1 is SGHVS, CDR2 FNYEAQ. This CDR3 is CASSLGLPGTDTQYF. The CDR3 coding sequence is TGTGCCAGCAGCTTAGGACTTCCCGGGACAGATACGCAGTATTTT.

V and J are TRBV5-1 and TRBJ2-3; the match to TRBD2 covers 9 bases. The CDR3 extends over 20 amino acids. Germline assignment: CDR1 SGHRS and CDR2 YFSETQ. J lost 0 bases, V lost 0 bases, and 14 bases had no gene match. CDR3 region: CASSLALGGLAGLSTDTQYF. The DNA for the CDR3 is TGCGCCAGCAGCTTGGCCTTAGGCGGCCTAGCGGGACTTAGCACAGATACGCAGTATTTT.

This rearrangement joins TRBV6-5 to TRBJ1-1; D gene uncertain. This CDR3 has 16 amino acids. V was trimmed by 0 bases and J by 1 base, leaving 12 bases between them. CDR1 and CDR2 from the germline V gene are MNHEY and SVGAGI. CDR3 in amino acids: CASSYSPRRRNTEAFF. The DNA of the CDR3 is TGTGCCAGCAGTTACTCCCCCCGCAGGCGGAACACTGAAGCTTTCTTT.

V gene TRBV6-1 combines with J gene TRBJ2-5, with D possibly matching TRBD1 (5 bases). The CDR3 sequence is 13 residues long. Germline lookup yields CDR1 MNHNS and CDR2 SASEGT. Trimming pared 6 bases from V and 3 bases from J, leaving 11 bases between. DNA of the CDR3: TGTGCCAGCAGGACCTTAGGGGAAGAGACCCAGTACTTC. Its protein is CASRTLGEETQYF.

V and J are TRBV6-5 and TRBJ1-6, with 7 bases matching TRBD1. The V segment lost 6 bases and the J segment 4 bases; nucleotides outside the gene matches: 6. Germline-derived CDR1 and CDR2 are MNHEY and SVGAGI. This CDR3 is 15 amino acids long. This chain's CDR3 is CASRIRDSYNSPLHF. The CDR3 DNA reads TGTGCCAGCAGGATCCGGGACAGTTATAATTCACCCCTCCACTTT.

The rearrangement links TRBV7-3 to TRBJ2-1, with TRBD1 identical over 9 bases. Unmatched junction bases numbered 6, after V lost 3 bases and J lost 9 bases. Germline loops: CDR1 SGHTA, CDR2 FQGTGA. CDR3 length: 14 amino acids. This chain's CDR3 is CASSFGTGNTEQFF. Here the CDR3 DNA reads TGTGCCAGCAGCTTCGGGACAGGGAACACTGAGCAGTTCTTC.

This clone appeared once. The chain has TRBV7-2 and TRBJ2-1; D perhaps matches TRBD2 (6 bases). CDR3 length equals 13 residues. V gave up 1 base and J gave up 10 bases, with 11 bases separating them. CDR1 SGHTA and CDR2 FQGNSA come from the germline V gene. The CDR3 sequence: CASSLGPSGEQFF. The CDR3 DNA reads TGTGCCAGCAGCTTAGGTCCCAGCGGGGAGCAGTTCTTC.

This chain connects TRBV6-4 to TRBJ2-7, with D possibly being TRBD1 (6 bases). The CDR3 length is 14 residues. From germline, CDR1 is MRHNA and CDR2 SNTAGT. Trimming took 3 bases from V and 2 from J, leaving 11 bases between them. CDR3 sequence reads: CASSDGGPAYEQYF. The CDR3 DNA reads as TGTGCCAGCAGTGATGGGGGCCCGGCCTACGAGCAGTACTTC.

The chain uses TRBV7-9 and TRBJ1-2, with 11 positions matching TRBD1. The CDR3 spans 15 residues. V dropped 5 bases and J dropped 6; count of bases not matched to a gene: 8. In germline, CDR1 is SEHNR, CDR2 FQNEAQ (reference sequence). DNA of the CDR3: TGTGCCAGCAGCCCCCGGACAGGGGGCGGAAATGGCTACACCTTC. As protein: CASSPRTGGGNGYTF.

The chain links TRBV7-6 to TRBJ1-4, with TRBD1 matching over 9 bases. Trimming removed 1 base from V and 10 bases from J; junction bases left unmatched: 7. The CDR3 contains 15 residues. The germline gives CDR1 SGHVS, CDR2 FNYEAQ. The CDR3, as DNA: TGTGCCAGCAGCTTAGGAGGGACAGGGCAGGGAAAACTGTTTTTT. It specifies CASSLGGTGQGKLFF.

This clone has a handful of counts. V usage is TRBV5-6 and J usage is TRBJ2-5; TRBD2 matches 12 bases. Germline loops: CDR1 SGHDT, CDR2 YYEEEE. V lost 2 bases, J lost 5 bases, and 7 bases stayed unmatched. CDR3 length: 16 residues. CDR3 sequence (DNA): TGTGCCAGCAGCTTCCCTAGCGGGGGGGCAGGGGAGACCCAGTACTTC. Amino acid sequence: CASSFPSGGAGETQYF.

The table lists this clone with a count of one. In DNA, the CDR3 is TGTGCCAGCAGTCCGACAGGGGATTTAAACACCATATATTTT. Encoded protein: CASSPTGDLNTIYF. The chain is built from TRBV2 and TRBJ1-3, with 8 bases lining up with TRBD1. CDR1 is SNHLY, CDR2 FYNNEI, per germline. The V and J ends lost 5 bases and 6 bases, in that order; junction bases with no gene match: 6. CDR3 size: 14 residues.

The chain recombines TRBV5-1 with TRBJ2-3; TRBD2 aligns across 7 bases. The CDR3 loop spans 16 amino acids. The V segment lost 8 bases and the J segment 2 bases; nucleotides outside the gene matches: 14. From germline, CDR1 is SGHRS and CDR2 YFSETQ. This chain's CDR3 is CASTLGGGTHTDTQYF. The CDR3 coding sequence is TGCGCCAGTACCCTTGGGGGGGGGACCCACACAGATACGCAGTATTTT.

The rearrangement links TRBV30 to TRBJ2-2, with 7 bases aligning to TRBD1. The CDR3 runs 16 residues. Germline loops: CDR1 GTSNPN, CDR2 SVGIG (reference sequence). V lost 7 bases and J lost 4; bases outside the gene matches: 15. This chain's CDR3 is CAYLTRDSPLTGELFF. CDR3 in DNA: TGTGCCTATCTAACAAGGGACAGTCCCCTCACCGGGGAGCTGTTTTTT.

The rearrangement joins TRBV7-9 to TRBJ1-6; the D gene is possibly TRBD1 (5 bases). Germline CDR1 reads SEHNR; CDR2 reads FQNEAQ (reference sequence). The CDR3 contains 15 residues. Trimming removed 5 bases from V and 6 bases from J, with 14 bases in between. The CDR3 is CASSLAGYSNSPLHF. As DNA, the CDR3 is TGTGCCAGCAGCCTCGCAGGGTACTCTAATTCACCCCTCCACTTT.

The chain joins TRBV9 to TRBJ1-5; TRBD1 is a possible D gene (5 bases). This CDR3 has 14 residues. Trimming left V 0 bases short and J 11 bases short, with 15 bases between. Per the germline V gene, CDR1 is SGDLS and CDR2 is YYNGEE. The DNA of the CDR3 is TGTGCCAGCAGCGTAGATGCGTCACCGGGGGCCCAGCATTTT. It encodes CASSVDASPGAQHF.

The chain couples TRBV6-1 to TRBJ1-5, with a weak D call TRBD1 (6 bases). Germline V lookup: CDR1 MNHNS, CDR2 SASEGT. This CDR3 is 14 amino acids long. V lost 2 bases to trimming and J lost 2 bases, with 7 bases between them. The CDR3 DNA follows: TGTGCCAGCAGTGAATCAGGGGGCAATCAGCCCCAGCATTTT. Encoded protein: CASSESGGNQPQHF.

This clone was seen only once. This rearrangement joins TRBV2 to TRBJ2-3, with D hard to call. CDR3 length equals 15 residues. Germline values: CDR1 SNHLY, CDR2 FYNNEI. V dropped 5 bases and J dropped 0 bases, with 12 bases sitting between them. CDR3 residues: CASSPDSYSTDTQYF. The CDR3 DNA sequence: TGTGCCAGCAGTCCCGATTCCTATAGCACAGATACGCAGTATTTT.

This chain joins TRBV5-1 and TRBJ2-5; tentative D call: TRBD2 (5 bases). The V end was cut by 2 bases, the J end by 1 base, with 9 bases between. Germline loops: CDR1 SGHRS, CDR2 YFSETQ. The CDR3 contains 14 residues. CDR3 in amino acids: CASSFDGLQETQYF. CDR3 bases: TGCGCCAGCAGCTTCGACGGACTCCAAGAGACCCAGTACTTC. Full variable domain (missing parts from reference TRBV5-1 and TRBJ2-5): KAGVTQTPRYLIKTRGQQVTLSCSPISGHRSVSWYQQTPGQGLQFLFEYFSETQRNKGNFPGRFSGRQFSNSRSEMNVSTLELGDSALYLCASSFDGLQETQYFGPGTRLLVL.

The CDR3 nucleotides read TGTGCCAGCAGCTCGTACCAGGCCTACGAGCAGTACTTC. Protein product: CASSSYQAYEQYF. The chain employs TRBV7-8 and TRBJ2-7, with unresolved D. V shed 4 bases and J shed 2 bases, with 9 bases lying between them. The CDR3 length is 13 residues. Germline lookup yields CDR1 SGHVS and CDR2 FQNEAQ.

V is TRBV5-6 and J is TRBJ1-6; no reliable D call. Per the germline V gene, CDR1 is SGHDT and CDR2 is YYEEEE. The CDR3 is 16 residues long. Trimming removed 0 bases at V and 5 bases at J, with 12 bases between. The CDR3 here is CASSLGSGKDNSPLHF. CDR3 sequence (DNA): TGTGCCAGCAGCTTGGGGTCGGGGAAAGATAATTCACCCCTCCACTTT.

J is TRBJ1-2 and V is TRBV28, with D unclear. Germline V gene data show CDR1 as MDHEN and CDR2 as SYDVKM. V lost 6 bases, J lost 8 bases, and 25 bases lay in between. The CDR3 is 16 residues long. Here the CDR3 reads CASSPLNGRVAEGYTF. The CDR3 DNA sequence: TGTGCCAGCAGCCCATTAAACGGGCGGGTGGCGGAAGGCTACACCTTC.

CDR3: CASSPGQWGQGWAEAFF. The CDR3 DNA is TGTGCCAGCAGCCCCGGACAGTGGGGACAAGGGTGGGCTGAAGCTTTCTTT. This chain connects TRBV11-2 to TRBJ1-1, with a tentative D call TRBD1 (6 bases). Deletions cut 5 bases from V and 6 bases from J, with 25 bases between. The CDR3 spans 17 residues. The germline gives CDR1 SGHAT, CDR2 FQNNGV. Full variable domain (remainder filled in from reference TRBV11-2 and TRBJ1-1): EAGVAQSPRYKIIEKRQSVAFWCNPISGHATLYWYQQILGQGPKLLIQFQNNGVVDDSQLPKDRFSAERLKGVDSTLKIQPAKLEDSAVYLCASSPGQWGQGWAEAFFGQGTRLTVV.

This rearrangement joins TRBV2 to TRBJ1-5; the D gene is possibly TRBD1 (6 bases). This CDR3 contains 13 residues. Looked up from germline, CDR1 is SNHLY and CDR2 is FYNNEI. The germline V and J ends were trimmed by 6 bases and 1 base, with 7 bases remaining between them. CDR3 residues: CASRGTSNQPQHF. In nucleotides, the CDR3 is TGTGCCAGCAGAGGGACAAGCAATCAGCCCCAGCATTTT.

J is TRBJ2-7 and V is TRBV5-6, with 10 bases that match TRBD1. V lost 2 bases, J lost 4 bases, and 12 bases stayed unmatched. This CDR3 comprises 17 residues. Germline V gene data show CDR1 as SGHDT and CDR2 as YYEEEE. The CDR3 here is CASSLFGIDRGRYEQYF. The CDR3 nucleotides read TGTGCCAGCAGCTTATTCGGGATTGACAGGGGGCGATACGAGCAGTACTTC.

This clone was observed a few times. The V call is TRBV5-1, the J call TRBJ2-7, with 9 bases matching TRBD1. The V and J ends lost 0 bases and 3 bases, in that order; junction bases with no gene match: 10. The CDR3 loop spans 17 amino acids. Germline assignment: CDR1 SGHRS and CDR2 YFSETQ. CDR3 sequence (DNA): TGCGCCAGCAGCTTGGCAAGGACAGGGGTGTCCCTCTACGAGCAGTACTTC. Protein: CASSLARTGVSLYEQYF.

This rearrangement joins TRBV6-1 to TRBJ1-2; D may be TRBD1 (6 bases). The germline V gene encodes CDR1 MNHNS and CDR2 SASEGT. The CDR3 is 14 residues long. Deletions cut 8 bases from V and 6 bases from J, with 19 bases between. The CDR3 DNA follows: TGTGCCAGCTACAATCCGGCCGGGGGGCATGGCTACACCTTC. Protein: CASYNPAGGHGYTF.

The rearrangement links TRBV27 to TRBJ1-6; the match to TRBD1 covers 7 bases. The CDR3 spans 14 residues. CDR1 is MNHEY and CDR2 is SMNVEV in the germline V gene (reference sequence). J was trimmed by 13 bases and V by 7 bases; bases with no gene match: 13. This CDR3 reads CASTPLVVGGPLHF. The DNA for the CDR3 is TGTGCCAGCACTCCTCTCGTAGTAGGGGGCCCCCTCCACTTT.